This note documents a single TCR beta chain sequence. Its antigen is not identified. Each CDR3 protein is one row after TCRdb ran MiXCR on the RT-PCR reads. Of some 800,000 distinct CDR3 sequences listed, around 20% are singletons. The CDR3 length is 14 residues. V lost 5 bases and J lost 5, with 13 bases in between. The sample originates from a study of response to subunit inactivated influenza vaccine. Whole-study findings and limits: New T cells are recruited in small numbers by each seasonal influenza vaccination, according to the authors' suggestion.

The specimen was PBMCs from blood, collected around 5 days after vaccination. This TCR was sampled from a man between 45 and 60 years old who received an inactivated influenza vaccine. The gene calls are TRBV12-3 or TRBV12-4 and TRBJ2-1; the D gene is possibly TRBD2 (5 bases). CDR3 nucleotides: TGTGCCAGCAGTCCACCGGACGGGAACAATGAGCAGTTCTTC. Translating gives CASSPPDGNNEQFF.